This T cell receptor (beta chain) was sequenced for a study of kidney transplant recipient with SARS-CoV-2 infection. The CDR3 has 17 residues. V dropped 5 bases and J dropped 4 bases, with 23 bases sitting between them. CDR1 is MNHEY and CDR2 is SVGAGI in the germline V gene. This clonotype showed up many times. Each CDR3 protein gets one entry after TCRdb re-called the reads with MiXCR. The sample includes about 250,000 distinct CDR3 sequences, 29% of them seen just once. V gene TRBV6-5 combines with J gene TRBJ1-2; no reliable D call. The material sequenced was a blood sample, taken at baseline and between days 110 and 120 from a kidney transplant recipient. The receptor was isolated from a male patient aged 30 to 40 who had COVID-19 and was a kidney transplant recipient. The graft donor may be the source of some T cells. The CDR3 DNA sequence: TGTGCCAGCAGTGGCATATGCTCTATGCGAAAGACCTATGGCTACACCTTC. Its translation: CASSGICSMRKTYGYTF.